The rows below give T cell receptor beta chains drawn from one sample of a study of human T cells and chemical hapten exposure. TCRdb re-called the RACE reads through MiXCR, storing one row per CDR3 protein. The sample shows 190,000 or so distinct CDR3 sequences, about 22% of them seen only once. The sample consisted of whole blood, taken in connection with sensitization to the hapten diphenylcyclopropenone (DPC). The receptor set was obtained from a woman aged 40 to 50 with alopecia areata. Some clones in this sample may be carry-over from other donors' samples. Both conserved end residues are part of each CDR3. Fields, in order: CDR3 length, D gene, J gene, V gene, clone size, CDR3 DNA, CDR3 protein. D genes are given only for firm matches. Some rows have no size entry. The others give once, few or many, or a class for an expanded clone.

>14|.|TRBJ2-1|TRBV20-1|few
TGCAGTGCTATCCCAACCGGCGGGTACAATGAGCAGTTCTTC
CSAIPTGGYNEQFF
>13|.|TRBJ1-1|TRBV6-5|.
TGTGCCAGCAGAGCTTCAGGGAGCACTGAAGCTTTCTTT
CASRASGSTEAFF
>13|.|TRBJ2-3|TRBV6-5|few
TGTGCCAGCAGTTACGGCGGCACAGATACGCAGTATTTT
CASSYGGTDTQYF